The rows below give T cell receptor beta chains drawn from one sample of a study of shared clonotypes between healthy human individuals. Produced via immunoSEQ multiplex PCR; TCRdb's table is partial and in-frame only. This repertoire shows over 1.5 million clones, 95% to 99% found once; its top ten account for roughly 0.45%. Sequencing input: naive CD4+ T cells sorted from blood. Receptor source: a man aged 30 to 45 in good health. The CDR3 runs from the conserved cysteine through the conserved F or W. The D gene is left open where the match is weak. Clone size is not always given. Where it is, it says once, few, many or a class for expanded clones.

CDR3 protein	CDR3 DNA	J gene	V gene	clone size	D gene
CASSLGQGARTGELFF	TGCGCCAGCAGCTTGGGGCAGGGGGCAAGGACCGGGGAGCTGTTTTTT	TRBJ2-2	TRBV5-1	-	TRBD1
CASSWRDRGQPQHF	TGTGCCAGTAGTTGGCGGGACAGGGGACAGCCCCAGCATTTT	TRBJ1-5	TRBV19	-	TRBD1
CASSVGVAANTGELFF	TGTGCCAGCAGCGTAGGGGTAGCGGCGAACACCGGGGAGCTGTTTTTT	TRBJ2-2	TRBV9	-	-
CASSLATKREGEQYF	TGTGCCAGCAGCTTAGCTACGAAGCGGGAGGGCGAGCAGTACTTC	TRBJ2-7	TRBV11-2	-	TRBD2
CASSGAQGSYGYTF	TGTGCCAGCAGCGGAGCACAGGGAAGCTATGGCTACACCTTC	TRBJ1-2	TRBV6-1	-	-
CASSFPPYNEQFF	TGTGCCAGCAGTTTTCCCCCCTACAATGAGCAGTTCTTC	TRBJ2-1	TRBV27	-	-
CASSLSWARPEKLFF	TGTGCCAGCAGCTTAAGTTGGGCAAGGCCAGAAAAACTGTTTTTT	TRBJ1-4	TRBV11-2	-	-
CASSRTAYYEQYF	TGTGCCAGCAGCCGCACGGCCTACTACGAGCAGTACTTC	TRBJ2-7	TRBV7-8	once	-
CASSHLGGQETQYF	TGTGCCAGCAGCCATCTAGGGGGCCAAGAGACCCAGTACTTC	TRBJ2-5	TRBV14	-	-
CASSQTTFANYGYTF	TGTGCCAGCAGCCAGACGACATTTGCTAACTATGGCTACACCTTC	TRBJ1-2	TRBV27	-	-
CASSQLGAGTGFIGYTF	TGTGCCAGCAGCCAACTGGGGGCCGGGACAGGGTTTATTGGCTACACCTTC	TRBJ1-2	TRBV7-9	-	TRBD1
CATSRVAKGLAGVYEQYF	TGTGCCACCAGCAGAGTGGCGAAAGGACTAGCGGGAGTTTACGAGCAGTACTTC	TRBJ2-7	TRBV15	once	TRBD2
CASSYTGWEEQYF	TGTGCCAGCAGTTACACAGGGTGGGAGGAGCAGTACTTC	TRBJ2-7	TRBV6-5	-	-
CASNPPGNTEAFF	TGTGCCAGCAACCCTCCGGGGAACACTGAAGCTTTCTTT	TRBJ1-1	TRBV28	-	-
CASSQDWLAQNEQFF	TGCGCCAGCAGCCAAGATTGGTTAGCGCAGAATGAGCAGTTCTTC	TRBJ2-1	TRBV4-3	-	-
CASSLAGLADTQYF	TGTGCCAGCAGCTTAGCCGGACTGGCAGATACGCAGTATTTT	TRBJ2-3	TRBV11-3	once	-
CASSNLAGKTDTQYF	TGTGCCAGTAGTAACCTAGCGGGAAAAACAGATACGCAGTATTTT	TRBJ2-3	TRBV19	-	TRBD2
CATHNNRREQYF	TGTGCCACTCACAACAACCGGCGAGAGCAGTACTTC	TRBJ2-7	TRBV10-3	once	-
CATGTDGQGRSGELFF	TGTGCCACCGGTACTGACGGACAGGGCAGGTCCGGGGAGCTGTTTTTT	TRBJ2-2	TRBV10-3	-	TRBD1
CASSPTGTMVYNEQFF	TGTGCCAGTAGTCCGACCGGGACTATGGTCTACAATGAGCAGTTCTTC	TRBJ2-1	TRBV19	once	TRBD2
CATSRVGNTEAFF	TGTGCCACCAGCAGAGTAGGGAACACTGAAGCTTTCTTT	TRBJ1-1	TRBV15	-	-
CAISRDRAQPQHF	TGTGCCATCAGCCGGGACAGGGCTCAGCCCCAGCATTTT	TRBJ1-5	TRBV10-3	once	TRBD1
CASSQTFEVYYNEQFF	TGCGCCAGCAGCCAAACCTTCGAGGTCTACTACAATGAGCAGTTCTTC	TRBJ2-1	TRBV4-3	-	-
CASSLSGRQGSYEQYF	TGTGCCAGCAGCTTGTCGGGGAGACAGGGATCCTACGAGCAGTACTTC	TRBJ2-7	TRBV5-6	-	TRBD1
CASSPDRRNQPQHF	TGTGCCAGCAGCCCGGACAGGCGGAATCAGCCCCAGCATTTT	TRBJ1-5	TRBV7-8	-	TRBD1
CASSLRGGYEQYF	TGTGCCAGCAGTTTAAGGGGTGGGTACGAGCAGTACTTC	TRBJ2-7	TRBV27	-	-
CASSVTPFALAGEETQYF	TGTGCCAGCAGCGTAACCCCTTTTGCTCTAGCGGGAGAAGAGACCCAGTACTTC	TRBJ2-5	TRBV9	-	TRBD2
CASIMAGGSYNEQFF	TGTGCCAGCATAATGGCAGGGGGCTCCTACAATGAGCAGTTCTTC	TRBJ2-1	TRBV28	-	TRBD1
CASSEFRDSGNTIYF	TGCGCCAGCAGTGAGTTCCGGGACAGCGGAAACACCATATATTTT	TRBJ1-3	TRBV10-1	-	TRBD1
CASSYDRVTQNEQFF	TGTGCCAGCAGCTATGACAGGGTAACACAGAATGAGCAGTTCTTC	TRBJ2-1	TRBV11-3	once	TRBD1
CASSSIGQGIETQYF	TGTGCCAGCAGTTCCATTGGACAGGGCATCGAGACCCAGTACTTC	TRBJ2-5	TRBV6-5	-	TRBD1
CASSAIGGSYNEQFF	TGTGCCAGCAGCGCAATTGGGGGCTCCTACAATGAGCAGTTCTTC	TRBJ2-1	TRBV11-2	-	-
CASSVDPSGGGQAGELFF	TGTGCCAGCAGCGTAGACCCTTCAGGCGGGGGGCAGGCCGGGGAGCTGTTTTTT	TRBJ2-2	TRBV9	-	TRBD2
CSVGGGGWSEQYF	TGCAGCGTTGGAGGAGGGGGCTGGTCCGAGCAGTACTTC	TRBJ2-7	TRBV29-1	-	-
CASSPRDGVNEKLFF	TGTGCCAGCAGCCCGCGGGACGGCGTTAATGAAAAACTGTTTTTT	TRBJ1-4	TRBV11-2	once	-
CASSGQGPSGYTF	TGTGCCAGCTCAGGACAGGGGCCCAGTGGCTACACCTTC	TRBJ1-2	TRBV18	-	TRBD1
CSVAFQTTGELFF	TGCAGCGTTGCATTCCAGACCACCGGGGAGCTGTTTTTT	TRBJ2-2	TRBV29-1	-	-
CASSFQGLAGNEQFF	TGTGCCAGCAGCTTCCAGGGACTAGCAGGAAATGAGCAGTTCTTC	TRBJ2-1	TRBV5-5	-	TRBD2
CASSPPGVSGNTIYF	TGTGCCAGCTCACCACCGGGGGTCTCTGGAAACACCATATATTTT	TRBJ1-3	TRBV18	-	-
CASSQRTGDTEAFF	TGTGCCAGCTCGCAGCGGACGGGTGACACTGAAGCTTTCTTT	TRBJ1-1	TRBV18	-	-
CASSSEREYQNEQFF	TGTGCCAGCAGTTCCGAGCGGGAATATCAGAATGAGCAGTTCTTC	TRBJ2-1	TRBV28	-	TRBD2
CASSQGYYNEQFF	TGCGCCAGCAGCCAAGGGTACTACAATGAGCAGTTCTTC	TRBJ2-1	TRBV4-3	-	-
CASRRPGLAGVAKNIQYF	TGTGCCAGCAGACGACCGGGACTAGCGGGAGTAGCCAAAAACATTCAGTACTTC	TRBJ2-4	TRBV2	-	TRBD2
CASSRSGTYEQYF	TGTGCCAGCAGCCGCAGCGGAACCTACGAGCAGTACTTC	TRBJ2-7	TRBV7-8	once	-
CSVQIPWGRDGPVGETQYF	TGCAGCGTTCAAATACCATGGGGCCGGGACGGACCTGTGGGTGAGACCCAGTACTTC	TRBJ2-5	TRBV29-1	-	-
CASCDSGRNEQFF	TGTGCCAGCTGCGATAGCGGGCGCAATGAGCAGTTCTTC	TRBJ2-1	TRBV28	-	TRBD2
CASSIDGLNTEAFF	TGCGCCAGCAGCATCGACGGATTGAACACTGAAGCTTTCTTT	TRBJ1-1	TRBV5-1	-	-
CASSPIPLGGYPADTQYF	TGTGCCAGCTCACCCATCCCCCTGGGGGGATATCCCGCGGATACGCAGTATTTT	TRBJ2-3	TRBV18	-	-
CASSQVKTISNQPQHF	TGTGCCAGCAGCCAAGTCAAGACTATTAGCAATCAGCCCCAGCATTTT	TRBJ1-5	TRBV5-6	-	-
CASSLQGASGTEAFF	TGTGCCAGTAGCCTACAGGGGGCGTCGGGCACTGAAGCTTTCTTT	TRBJ1-1	TRBV19	-	TRBD1